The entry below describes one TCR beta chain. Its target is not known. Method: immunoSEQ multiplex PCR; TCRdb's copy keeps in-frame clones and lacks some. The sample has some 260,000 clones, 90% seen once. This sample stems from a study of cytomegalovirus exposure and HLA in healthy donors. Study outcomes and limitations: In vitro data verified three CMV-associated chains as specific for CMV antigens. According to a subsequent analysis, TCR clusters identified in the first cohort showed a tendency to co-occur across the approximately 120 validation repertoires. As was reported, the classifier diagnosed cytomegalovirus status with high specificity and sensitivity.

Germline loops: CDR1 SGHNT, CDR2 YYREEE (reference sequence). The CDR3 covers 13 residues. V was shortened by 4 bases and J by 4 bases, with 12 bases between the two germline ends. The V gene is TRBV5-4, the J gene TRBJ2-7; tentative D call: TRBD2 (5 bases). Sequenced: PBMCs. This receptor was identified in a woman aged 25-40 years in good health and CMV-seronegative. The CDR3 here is CASSTPGGYEQYF. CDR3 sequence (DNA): TGTGCCAGCAGCACCCCTGGAGGATACGAGCAGTACTTC.